Sequencing of this T cell receptor beta chain was carried out in a study of graft-versus-host responses after intestinal transplantation. About the research overall: Multivisceral, liver-intestinal, or isolated intestinal transplants were received by the recipients. Study-wide results and caveats: GvH clones occurred in recipient marrow; some first appeared in ileum or blood. Association was observed between peak circulating GvH clone levels and early post-transplant HvG declines.

Details on this clone: Its antigen is unidentified.

Sequencing used immunoSEQ multiplex PCR; TCRdb keeps in-frame clones, though not all of them. Here the sample spans about 130,000 clones, around 90% being singletons. This CDR3 has 17 amino acids. Germline CDR1 SGDLS, CDR2 YYNGEE. The J segment lost 2 bases and the V segment lost 3 bases, leaving 9 bases of the junction unmatched. The material was unstimulated CD4+ T cells sorted from spleen or lymph node cells, obtained before intestinal transplant. This TCR derives from a human donor who received an intestinal transplant. The chain is built from TRBV9 and TRBJ2-5; 11 bases line up with TRBD2. The CDR3 nucleotides read TGTGCCAGCAGCGAAATAGCGGGAGGGCCGGTACAAGAGACCCAGTACTTC. Amino acids: CASSEIAGGPVQETQYF.